What follows describes a single TCR beta chain. The sample comes from a study of T cell changes during pregnancy in multiple sclerosis. The CDR3 spans 13 residues. Trimming stripped 0 bases from V and 4 bases from J, with 4 bases between. CDR1 and CDR2 from the germline V gene are SEHNR and FQNEAQ (reference sequence). Clones were read by immunoSEQ multiplex PCR, and TCRdb kept only the in-frame ones, dropping some. The sample lists fewer than 95,000 clones; about 93% were seen once. The sample consisted of peripheral blood, taken in the first trimester of pregnancy. The clonotype comes from a female donor with multiple sclerosis, enrolled in a pregnancy study. The chain employs TRBV7-9 and TRBJ1-3; D remains unclear. CDR3 DNA: TGTGCCAGCAGCTTAGCCGTAGGAAACACCATATATTTT. Residues: CASSLAVGNTIYF.